Following are 29 T cell receptor beta chains from one sample sequenced in a study of T cell repertoires in cytomegalovirus infection. TCRdb reprocessed the reads via MiXCR and lists one record per CDR3 protein. The table shows around 740,000 distinct CDR3 sequences, with 35% to 45% occurring only once. What was sequenced was PBMCs. These receptors were obtained from a human donor in good health (CMV status not recorded). Some clones in this sample may be carry-over from other donors' samples.

V gene TRBV4-1 combines with J gene TRBJ1-4, with TRBD1 as a possible D gene (5 bases). CDR3 length equals 17 residues. V lost 0 bases to trimming and J lost 8 bases, with 19 bases between them. Germline CDR1 is MGHRA and CDR2 is YSYEKL. Here the CDR3 reads CASSQDPLPGGGEKLFF. Here the CDR3 DNA reads TGCGCCAGCAGCCAAGATCCCCTTCCGGGGGGGGGGGAAAAACTGTTTTTT.

On this clonotype itself: One junction end disagrees with the germline gene, perhaps due to a read error. V and J are TRBV4-2 and TRBJ2-6; no definite D call. The CDR3 is made up of 13 amino acids. Germline V gives CDR1 LGHNA, CDR2 YNFKEQ. The CDR3 region is CARSQTQANVMTF. The CDR3 region has the DNA TGTGCCAGAAGCCAAACGCAGGCCAACGTCATGACTTTC.

This clonotype has a handful of counts. The rearrangement uses TRBV19 and TRBJ2-1, with TRBD2 identical over 14 bases. The CDR3 has 18 amino acids. The V and J ends lost 6 bases and 0 bases, in that order; junction bases with no gene match: 7. The germline gives CDR1 LNHDA, CDR2 SQIVND (reference sequence). The CDR3 region is CASRKTSGGAGSYNEQFF. CDR3 DNA sequence: TGTGCCAGTAGGAAGACTAGCGGGGGGGCGGGCTCCTACAATGAGCAGTTCTTC.

This clonotype was seen a few times. The CDR3 DNA reads TGTGCCAGCAGTGAAGTCGGGAGGGGACAAGAGACCCAGTACTTC. Protein: CASSEVGRGQETQYF. The chain carries TRBV25-1 and TRBJ2-5; TRBD2 agrees at 8 bases. Germline V gene data show CDR1 as MGHDK and CDR2 as SYGVNS. Trimming cost V 2 bases and J 2 bases; bases outside gene matches: 4. The CDR3 sequence is 15 residues long.

J is TRBJ2-7 and V is TRBV6-2 or TRBV6-3; TRBD2 aligns across 11 bases. CDR1 is MNHEY, CDR2 SVGEGT, per germline. V shed 0 bases and J 2 bases; nucleotides not matched to a gene: 6. The CDR3 spans 17 residues. The chain's CDR3 is CASSYSSSGRLPYEQYF. In DNA, the CDR3 is TGTGCCAGCAGTTACTCATCTAGCGGGAGGCTACCCTACGAGCAGTACTTC.

This clonotype was seen ten or more times. Relative to the germline gene, one junction end is altered; a read error may explain this. The chain carries TRBV5-1 and TRBJ2-7; 8 bases agree with TRBD1. The CDR3 is made up of 14 amino acids. Germline V CDR1 and CDR2: SGHRS, YFSETQ. CDR3: CASSLGQGSYEQYF. DNA for the CDR3: TGTGCCAGCAGCCTCGGACAGGGCTCCTACGAGCAGTACTTC.

The chain joins TRBV15 to TRBJ1-1; weak D call: TRBD1 (5 bases). Germline V lookup: CDR1 LNHNV, CDR2 YYDKDF (reference sequence). Trimming took 8 bases from V and 4 from J, leaving 20 bases between them. There are 15 residues in the CDR3. CDR3 loop: CATLDYTGPLTEAFF. The CDR3 nucleotides are TGTGCCACCCTAGACTACACGGGACCGCTCACTGAAGCTTTCTTT.

This chain connects TRBV7-8 to TRBJ1-6; TRBD1 matches 7 bases. The germline CDR1 and CDR2 sequences are SGHVS and FQNEAQ. This CDR3 comprises 22 residues. With 2 bases clipped from V and 0 bases from J, the junction kept 19 bases outside the gene matches. The DNA of the CDR3 is TGTGCCAGCAGCTTAAGGTTCCCGGCCCCGGGACAGAGAAGCTCCTATAATTCACCCCTCCACTTT. Residues: CASSLRFPAPGQRSSYNSPLHF.

This clonotype was counted a few times. This chain joins TRBV20-1 and TRBJ2-3; no firm D call. The germline CDR1 and CDR2 sequences are DFQATT and SNEGSKA (reference sequence). V shed 0 bases and J shed 0 bases, with 7 bases lying between them. The CDR3 is made up of 14 amino acids. The CDR3 is CSARERRSTDTQYF. In DNA, the CDR3 is TGCAGTGCTAGAGAACGCAGGAGCACAGATACGCAGTATTTT.

In this sample, this clonotype turned up many times. The gene calls are TRBV28 and TRBJ2-6; D remains unclear. V shed 6 bases and J shed 4 bases, with 13 bases lying between them. The germline V gene has CDR1 MDHEN and CDR2 SYDVKM. This CDR3 has 15 residues. The CDR3 sequence is CASSPALSGANVLTF. Here the CDR3 DNA reads TGTGCCAGCAGCCCTGCGCTGTCGGGGGCCAACGTCCTGACTTTC.

J is TRBJ2-7 and V is TRBV6-5, with D maybe TRBD1 (6 bases). Trimming took 6 bases from V and 6 from J, leaving 15 bases between them. Germline V lookup: CDR1 MNHEY, CDR2 SVGAGI. This CDR3 has 13 amino acids. As DNA, the CDR3 is TGTGCCAGCAGACCCGGGACACTCTCCGAGCAGTACTTC. Protein: CASRPGTLSEQYF.

This chain connects TRBV7-2 to TRBJ2-5, with 7 bases fitting TRBD1. After removal of 4 bases from V and 2 bases from J, the junction contained 4 bases not matched to a gene. Germline V CDR1 and CDR2: SGHTA, FQGNSA. The CDR3 length is 14 residues. CDR3: CASSYTGDQETQYF. The CDR3 DNA sequence: TGTGCCAGCAGCTATACAGGGGATCAAGAGACCCAGTACTTC.

In its sample, this clonotype was seen many times. The chain is built from TRBV7-2 and TRBJ1-1, with a weak D call TRBD1 (5 bases). Germline V gives CDR1 SGHTA, CDR2 FQGNSA. V was shortened by 5 bases and J by 4 bases, with 11 bases between the two germline ends. The length of the CDR3 is 13 residues. CDR3 region: CASSPDRSTEAFF. DNA of the CDR3: TGTGCCAGCAGCCCTGACAGATCCACTGAAGCTTTCTTT.

This clonotype was picked up many times. The V gene is TRBV11-2, the J gene TRBJ1-1; D might be TRBD1 (6 bases). Per the germline V gene, CDR1 is SGHAT and CDR2 is FQNNGV. The CDR3 covers 14 residues. Deletions cut 2 bases from V and 4 bases from J, with 11 bases between. DNA of the CDR3: TGTGCCAGCAGCTTACCTACAGGGAGCACTGAAGCTTTCTTT. Translation gives CASSLPTGSTEAFF.

Comments on this clonotype: This may arise from a read error, as a much more abundant clone is one base away. The genes are TRBV7-6 and TRBJ1-1; D gene uncertain. Germline CDR1 and CDR2: SGHVS and FNYEAQ. With 7 bases removed from V and 0 bases from J, the gap between germline ends came to 3 bases. The CDR3 has 11 amino acids. The CDR3 region is CASIMNTEAFF. CDR3 DNA sequence: TGTGCCAGCATCATGAACACTGAAGCTTTCTTT.

The V call is TRBV15, the J call TRBJ2-7, with D perhaps assigned TRBD1 or TRBD2 (5 bases each). Germline lookup yields CDR1 LNHNV and CDR2 YYDKDF (reference sequence). V dropped 2 bases and J dropped 3 bases, with 17 bases sitting between them. The CDR3 runs 16 residues. The CDR3 spells CATSRFSGGGIYEQYF. CDR3 bases: TGTGCCACCAGCAGATTTTCTGGGGGTGGGATCTACGAGCAGTACTTC.

Ten or more counts support this clonotype. The chain uses TRBV7-2 and TRBJ1-5; D might be TRBD1 (6 bases). The CDR3 loop spans 15 amino acids. V was pared by 5 bases and J by 7 bases, with 18 bases between. Germline CDR1 reads SGHTA; CDR2 reads FQGNSA. CDR3 nucleotides: TGTGCCAGCAGCCCTGCAACGGGGGCGGGACAGCCCCAGCATTTT. Translated: CASSPATGAGQPQHF.

The V and J genes are TRBV28 and TRBJ2-7; 7 nucleotides line up with TRBD2. V lost 4 bases, J lost 0 bases, and 9 bases stayed unmatched. Germline V gives CDR1 MDHEN, CDR2 SYDVKM. The CDR3 length is 16 residues. The DNA of the CDR3 is TGTGCCAGCAGTTCCCCCCAGCGGGATTTCTCCTACGAGCAGTACTTC. Amino acids: CASSSPQRDFSYEQYF. The full variable domain, its missing parts supplied by reference TRBV28 and TRBJ2-7, is DVKVTQSSRYLVKRTGEKVFLECVQDMDHENMFWYRQDPGLGLRLIYFSYDVKMKEKGDIPEGYSVSREKKERFSLILESASTNQTSMYLCASSSPQRDFSYEQYFGPGTRLTVT.

J is TRBJ1-2 and V is TRBV7-2, with D possibly matching TRBD1 (6 bases). V lost 5 bases to trimming and J lost 13 bases, with 23 bases between them. Germline values: CDR1 SGHTA, CDR2 FQGNSA. This CDR3 spans 14 amino acids. CDR3 amino acids: CASSPLGGGRLVTF. CDR3 nucleotide sequence: TGTGCCAGCAGCCCCCTGGGAGGGGGGCGCCTTGTCACCTTC.

This chain joins TRBV5-1 and TRBJ2-7, with D unresolved. Looked up from germline, CDR1 is SGHRS and CDR2 is YFSETQ. Trimming pared 5 bases from V and 5 bases from J, leaving 17 bases between. CDR3 size: 14 residues. The CDR3 bases are TGCGCCAGCAGTCGCGAAACTCCAACGGACGAGCAGTACTTC. Protein: CASSRETPTDEQYF.

This chain's CDR3 is CSATGLGGAPNTEAFF. CDR3 sequence (DNA): TGCAGCGCCACGGGGTTAGGGGGGGCCCCTAACACTGAAGCTTTCTTT. The chain has TRBV29-1 and TRBJ1-1, with D possibly being TRBD1 (6 bases). V was trimmed by 7 bases and J by 2 bases, leaving 23 bases between them. The CDR3 extends over 16 amino acids. Germline CDR1 SQVTM, CDR2 ANQGSEA.

The V call is TRBV28, the J call TRBJ1-4; D may be TRBD1 (6 bases). V was cut by 3 bases and J by 5 bases, with 16 bases left in between. The CDR3 runs 16 residues. Germline loops: CDR1 MDHEN, CDR2 SYDVKM. This CDR3 reads CASSFTGAAGNEKLFF. In DNA form, the CDR3 reads TGTGCCAGCAGTTTTACGGGGGCAGCGGGAAATGAAAAACTGTTTTTT.

This chain connects TRBV19 to TRBJ1-5; D call uncertain. Trimming removed 3 bases from V and 7 bases from J, with 10 bases in between. This CDR3 is built from 13 residues. Germline V gene data show CDR1 as LNHDA and CDR2 as SQIVND (reference sequence). The CDR3: CASSMTPRQPQHF. The DNA of the CDR3 is TGTGCCAGTAGTATGACACCGCGGCAGCCCCAGCATTTT.

J is TRBJ1-2 and V is TRBV10-3; 9 bases match TRBD1. The V and J ends lost 3 bases and 3 bases, in that order; junction bases with no gene match: 2. Germline lookup yields CDR1 ENHRY and CDR2 SYGVKD. The CDR3 spans 14 residues. DNA of the CDR3: TGTGCCATCAGTGACTGGACAGGGGACTATGGCTACACCTTC. This codes for CAISDWTGDYGYTF.

The CDR3 sequence is CSAREGAGGEKLFF. CDR3 bases: TGCAGTGCTAGAGAGGGGGCGGGCGGTGAAAAACTGTTTTTT. The chain recombines TRBV20-1 with TRBJ1-4, with D possibly being TRBD1 (6 bases). There are 14 residues in the CDR3. Between the trimmed V and J ends, which lost 0 bases and 7 bases, there was a span of 12 bases. CDR1 is DFQATT and CDR2 is SNEGSKA in the germline V gene (reference sequence).

The V gene is TRBV5-1, the J gene TRBJ2-1; TRBD2 aligns across 13 bases. This CDR3 contains 19 residues. CDR1 and CDR2 from the germline V gene are SGHRS and YFSETQ. The V and J ends lost 0 bases and 9 bases, in that order; junction bases with no gene match: 15. The CDR3 here is CASSLGTSGGAIKGTEQFF. The DNA for the CDR3 is TGCGCCAGCAGCTTGGGTACTAGCGGGGGGGCCATAAAAGGAACTGAGCAGTTCTTC. Looking up the rest from reference TRBV5-1 and TRBJ2-1 gives the full variable domain: KAGVTQTPRYLIKTRGQQVTLSCSPISGHRSVSWYQQTPGQGLQFLFEYFSETQRNKGNFPGRFSGRQFSNSRSEMNVSTLELGDSALYLCASSLGTSGGAIKGTEQFFGPGTRLTVL.

This clonotype was detected many times. The chain combines TRBV7-2 with TRBJ1-1, with unresolved D. Trimming left V 2 bases short and J 4 bases short, with 5 bases between. Germline CDR1 reads SGHTA; CDR2 reads FQGNSA. This CDR3 is 12 amino acids long. The CDR3 sequence is CASSLPVTEAFF. CDR3 in DNA: TGTGCCAGCAGCTTACCCGTCACTGAAGCTTTCTTT.

This clonotype has more than one count but fewer than ten. The rearrangement uses TRBV7-9 and TRBJ2-1, with 8 bases aligning to TRBD2. Trimming cost V 0 bases and J 10 bases; bases outside gene matches: 5. Germline lookup yields CDR1 SEHNR and CDR2 FQNEAQ (reference sequence). The CDR3 is made up of 14 amino acids. CDR3 residues: CASSLASGMWEQFF. The CDR3 DNA follows: TGTGCCAGCAGCTTAGCTAGCGGGATGTGGGAGCAGTTCTTC.

This clonotype was recorded a few times. Germline is not matched at one junction end, which may reflect a read error. V is TRBV10-3 and J is TRBJ2-5; 8 bases line up with TRBD1. CDR3 length: 13 residues. Germline-derived CDR1 and CDR2 are ENHRY and SYGVKD. This CDR3 reads CAIRAGGQETPYF. The CDR3 DNA sequence: TGTGCCATCAGGGCAGGGGGCCAAGAGACCCCGTACTTC.